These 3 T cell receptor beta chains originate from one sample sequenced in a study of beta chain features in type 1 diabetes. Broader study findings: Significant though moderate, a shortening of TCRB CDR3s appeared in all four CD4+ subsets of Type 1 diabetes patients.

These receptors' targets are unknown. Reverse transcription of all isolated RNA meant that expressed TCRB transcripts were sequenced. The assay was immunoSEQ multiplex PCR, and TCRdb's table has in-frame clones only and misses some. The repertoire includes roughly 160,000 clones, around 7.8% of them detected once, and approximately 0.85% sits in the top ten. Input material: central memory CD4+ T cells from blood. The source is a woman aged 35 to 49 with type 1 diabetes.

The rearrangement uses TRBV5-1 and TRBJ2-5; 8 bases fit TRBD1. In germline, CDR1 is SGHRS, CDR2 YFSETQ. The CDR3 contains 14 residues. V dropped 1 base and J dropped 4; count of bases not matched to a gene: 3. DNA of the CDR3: TGCGCCAGCAGCTTGTCCGGGACAGGAGAGACCCAGTACTTC. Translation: CASSLSGTGETQYF.

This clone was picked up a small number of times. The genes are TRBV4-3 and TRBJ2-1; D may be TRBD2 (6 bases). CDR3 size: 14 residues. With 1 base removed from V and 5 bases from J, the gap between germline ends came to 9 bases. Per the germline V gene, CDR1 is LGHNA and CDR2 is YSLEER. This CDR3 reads CASSQAAGNNEQFF. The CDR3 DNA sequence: TGCGCCAGCAGCCAAGCTGCGGGGAACAATGAGCAGTTCTTC.

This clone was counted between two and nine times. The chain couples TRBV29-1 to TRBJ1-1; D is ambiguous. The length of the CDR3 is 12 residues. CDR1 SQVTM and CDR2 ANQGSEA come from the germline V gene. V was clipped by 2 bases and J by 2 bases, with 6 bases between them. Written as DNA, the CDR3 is TGCAGCGTTGAACAGGTTAACACTGAAGCTTTCTTT. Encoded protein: CSVEQVNTEAFF. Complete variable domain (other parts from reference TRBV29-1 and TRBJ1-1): SAVISQKPSRDICQRGTSLTIQCQVDSQVTMMFWYRQQPGQSLTLIATANQGSEATYESGFVIDKFPISRPNLTFSTLTVSNMSPEDSSIYLCSVEQVNTEAFFGQGTRLTVV.